Sequencing of this T cell receptor (beta chain) was carried out in a study of T cells after yellow fever vaccination. Trimming took off 3 bases at V and 9 bases at J, with 10 bases between the two ends. There are 12 residues in the CDR3. Germline V gives CDR1 SGDLS, CDR2 YYNGEE. This clonotype turned up a few times. Its antigen is not known. Study-level points and caveats: A weaker secondary response peaked on day 5, the primary on day 15. Post-booster reappearance was seen for most primary-vaccination clones (roughly 97% CD4, around 90% CD8).

TCRdb reprocessed the 5' RACE reads via MiXCR and lists one record per CDR3 protein. The data contain a few hundred thousand distinct CDR3 sequences, around 6.5% of them seen just once; the ten biggest clones take up 15%. This TCR was recovered from a young man who received the YFV17D yellow fever vaccine. Source: PBMCs, taken 5 days after the yellow fever booster vaccination. The V call is TRBV9, the J call TRBJ2-1; D unclear. The CDR3 sequence is CASSAGQPEQFF. In DNA, the CDR3 is TGTGCCAGCAGCGCTGGGCAGCCTGAGCAGTTCTTC.